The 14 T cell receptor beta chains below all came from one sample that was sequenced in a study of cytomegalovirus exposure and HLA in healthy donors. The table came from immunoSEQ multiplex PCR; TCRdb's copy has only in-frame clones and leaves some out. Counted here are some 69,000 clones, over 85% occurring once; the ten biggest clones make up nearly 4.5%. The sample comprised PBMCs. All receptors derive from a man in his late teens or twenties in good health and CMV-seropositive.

DNA for the CDR3: TGCGCCAGCAGTGAGGCCGGGACAGGGGAGCGGGCTTTCTTT. Translation: CASSEAGTGERAFF. The chain couples TRBV10-1 to TRBJ1-1, with 10 bases aligning to TRBD1. Germline assignment: CDR1 WNHNN and CDR2 SYGVQD (reference sequence). CDR3 length: 14 residues. V dropped 2 bases and J dropped 11; count of bases not matched to a gene: 8.

As DNA, the CDR3 is TGTGCCAGTAGTGGCGGGACGGGGACTGAAAAACTGTTTTTT. This codes for CASSGGTGTEKLFF. The chain couples TRBV19 to TRBJ1-4, with D maybe TRBD1 (5 bases). The V gene's germline CDR1 is LNHDA and CDR2 SQIVND (reference sequence). CDR3 length: 14 residues. The V gene lost 5 bases and the J gene lost 7 bases, with 14 bases spanning the gap.

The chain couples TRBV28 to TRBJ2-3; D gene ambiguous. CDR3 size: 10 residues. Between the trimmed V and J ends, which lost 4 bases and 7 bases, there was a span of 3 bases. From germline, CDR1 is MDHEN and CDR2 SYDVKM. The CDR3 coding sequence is TGTGCCAGCAGTTCTAATACGCAGTATTTT. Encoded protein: CASSSNTQYF.

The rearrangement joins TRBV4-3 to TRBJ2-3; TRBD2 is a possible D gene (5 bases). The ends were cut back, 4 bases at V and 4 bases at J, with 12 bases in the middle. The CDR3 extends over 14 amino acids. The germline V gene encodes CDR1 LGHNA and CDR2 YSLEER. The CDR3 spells CASSRRGSSDTQYF. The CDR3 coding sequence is TGCGCCAGCAGCCGTAGAGGGAGTTCAGATACGCAGTATTTT.

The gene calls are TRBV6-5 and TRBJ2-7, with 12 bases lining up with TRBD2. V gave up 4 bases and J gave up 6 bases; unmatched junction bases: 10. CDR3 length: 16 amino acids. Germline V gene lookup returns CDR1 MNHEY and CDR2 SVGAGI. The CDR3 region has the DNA TGTGCCAGCAGTTCGGGCGGACTAGCGGGGTTTATCGAGCAGTACTTC. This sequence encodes CASSSGGLAGFIEQYF.

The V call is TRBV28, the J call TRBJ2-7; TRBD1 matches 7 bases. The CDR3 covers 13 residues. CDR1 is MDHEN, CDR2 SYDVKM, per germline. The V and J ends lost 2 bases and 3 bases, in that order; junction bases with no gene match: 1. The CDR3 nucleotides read TGTGCCAGCAGTTTAGGACAGGTCTACGAGCAGTACTTC. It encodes CASSLGQVYEQYF.

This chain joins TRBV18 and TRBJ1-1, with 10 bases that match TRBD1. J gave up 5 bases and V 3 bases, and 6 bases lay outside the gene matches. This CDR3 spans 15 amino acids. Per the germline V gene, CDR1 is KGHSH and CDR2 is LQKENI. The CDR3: CASSPTGGAGTEAFF. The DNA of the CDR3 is TGTGCCAGCTCACCGACAGGGGGCGCGGGGACTGAAGCTTTCTTT.

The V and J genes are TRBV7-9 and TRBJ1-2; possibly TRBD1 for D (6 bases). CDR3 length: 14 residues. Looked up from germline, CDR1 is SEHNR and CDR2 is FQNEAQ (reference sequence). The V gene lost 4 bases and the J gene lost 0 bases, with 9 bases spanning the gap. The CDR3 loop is CASSSQGSNYGYTF. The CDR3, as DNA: TGTGCCAGCAGCTCACAGGGATCTAACTATGGCTACACCTTC.

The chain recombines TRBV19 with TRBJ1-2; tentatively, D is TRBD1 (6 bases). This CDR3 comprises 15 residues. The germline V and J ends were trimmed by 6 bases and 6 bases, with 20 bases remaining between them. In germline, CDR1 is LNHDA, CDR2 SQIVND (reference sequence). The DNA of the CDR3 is TGTGCCAGTAGGCTCGGTGGGGGGGCGCGCAATGGCTACACCTTC. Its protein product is CASRLGGGARNGYTF.

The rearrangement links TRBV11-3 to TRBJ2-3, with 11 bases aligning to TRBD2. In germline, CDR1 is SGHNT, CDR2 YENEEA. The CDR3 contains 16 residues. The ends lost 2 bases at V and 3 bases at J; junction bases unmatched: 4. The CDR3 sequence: CASSLLAGGLTDTQYF. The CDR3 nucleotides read TGTGCCAGCAGCTTACTAGCGGGGGGTTTAACAGATACGCAGTATTTT.

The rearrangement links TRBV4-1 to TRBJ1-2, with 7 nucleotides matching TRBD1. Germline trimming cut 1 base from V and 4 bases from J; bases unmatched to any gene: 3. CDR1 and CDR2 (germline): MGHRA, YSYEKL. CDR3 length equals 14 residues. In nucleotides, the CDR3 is TGCGCCAGCAGCCAAGCGGGACAGTTCTATGGCTACACCTTC. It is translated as CASSQAGQFYGYTF.

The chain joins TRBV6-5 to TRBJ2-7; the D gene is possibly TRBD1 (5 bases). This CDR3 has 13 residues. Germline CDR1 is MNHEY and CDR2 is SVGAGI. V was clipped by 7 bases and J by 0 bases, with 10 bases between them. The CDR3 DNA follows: TGTGCCAGCAAAGACAGCCTCTCCTACGAGCAGTACTTC. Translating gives CASKDSLSYEQYF.

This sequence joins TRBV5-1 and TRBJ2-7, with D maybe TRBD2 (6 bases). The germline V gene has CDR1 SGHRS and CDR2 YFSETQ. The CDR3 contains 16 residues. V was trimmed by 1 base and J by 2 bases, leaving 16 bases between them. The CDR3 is CASSLYGTGEAYEQYF. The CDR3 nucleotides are TGCGCCAGCAGCTTGTACGGGACTGGCGAGGCCTACGAGCAGTACTTC.

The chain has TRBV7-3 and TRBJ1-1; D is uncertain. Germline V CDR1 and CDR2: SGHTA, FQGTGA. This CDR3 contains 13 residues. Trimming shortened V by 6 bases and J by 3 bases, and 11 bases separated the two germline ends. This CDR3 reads CASSFSGDTEAFF. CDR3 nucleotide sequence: TGTGCCAGCAGTTTCTCCGGGGACACTGAAGCTTTCTTT.